The 21 T cell receptor beta chains listed next were all sequenced from one sample in a study of T-cell memory formation after mild COVID-19 (dated by TCRdb to the early 2020s). Library preparation was by 5' RACE. Instrument used: Illumina NovaSeq 6000. TCRdb passed the public sequencing reads through fastp at Q25 and MiXCR, retaining productive beta sequences. Each entry is one CDR3 protein sequence, shown with its most common DNA and genes. Within this sample are hundreds of thousands of distinct CDR3 sequences, with roughly 15% of them counted one time only. Of the sample, around a fifth falls within the top ten clones. Sequenced input: PBMCs or a T cell subset sorted from them (not recorded which). The source is a man aged 18-30 years who had mild COVID-19 (a few samples of this study predate the infection). The sample titles of this study are shuffled in the database, so cell type and time point are left out; the donor was told from shared clones.

This clonotype has ten or more counts. J is TRBJ1-1 and V is TRBV7-2, with 9 bases aligning to TRBD1. Germline lookup yields CDR1 SGHTA and CDR2 FQGNSA. The V gene end was trimmed by 6 bases and the J gene end by 4 bases; junction bases not matched to a gene: 12. This CDR3 contains 16 residues. CDR3 nucleotides: TGTGCCAGCAGAAAGACCGGGACAGGGTCGGCCACTGAAGCTTTCTTT. Residues: CASRKTGTGSATEAFF.

This clonotype has ten or more counts. The V gene is TRBV6-5, the J gene TRBJ1-5; D is ambiguous. CDR1 is MNHEY and CDR2 is SVGAGI in the germline V gene. The V end lost 0 bases, the J end lost 4 bases, and 7 bases lay between the germline ends. The CDR3 has 14 amino acids. DNA of the CDR3: TGTGCCAGCAGTTACTCTGGGGTGAATCAGCCCCAGCATTTT. Its translation: CASSYSGVNQPQHF.

V is TRBV12-3 or TRBV12-4 and J is TRBJ2-2; D tentatively reads TRBD1 or TRBD2 (6 bases each). The CDR3 sequence is 16 residues long. Trimming stripped 2 bases from V and 3 bases from J, with 13 bases between. In DNA form, the CDR3 reads TGTGCCAGCAGTTTAAACTGGGGGGCGGACACCGGGGAGCTGTTTTTT. Translating it yields CASSLNWGADTGELFF.

This clonotype was seen more than once but under ten times. V gene TRBV7-9 combines with J gene TRBJ1-1; TRBD1 might be the D (5 bases). This CDR3 has 15 amino acids. V lost 1 base, J lost 1 base, and 10 bases lay in between. Germline CDR1 and CDR2: SEHNR and FQNEAQ (reference sequence). CDR3 protein: CASSLGEGQNTEAFF. DNA for the CDR3: TGTGCCAGCAGCTTAGGCGAGGGGCAGAACACTGAAGCTTTCTTT.

This clonotype was observed a few times. V is TRBV11-3 and J is TRBJ2-5; tentatively, D is TRBD2 (6 bases). CDR3 length: 13 amino acids. Trimming stripped 6 bases from V and 7 bases from J, with 15 bases between. CDR1 and CDR2 from the germline V gene are SGHNT and YENEEA. The CDR3 loop reads CASSPETRGTQYF. CDR3 bases: TGTGCCAGCAGTCCCGAGACGCGGGGGACCCAGTACTTC.

This clonotype was picked up many times. J is TRBJ1-2 and V is TRBV5-1; possibly TRBD1 for D (5 bases). Trimming removed 5 bases from V and 5 bases from J, with 13 bases in between. From germline, CDR1 is SGHRS and CDR2 YFSETQ. CDR3 length: 13 amino acids. CDR3: CASSFDGGYGYTF. The CDR3 bases are TGCGCCAGCAGTTTCGACGGGGGATATGGCTACACCTTC.

V and J are TRBV7-3 and TRBJ2-1; 9 bases fit TRBD2. The CDR3 sequence is 15 residues long. Trimming took 1 base from V and 5 from J; bases not matched to a gene: 3. The germline CDR1 and CDR2 sequences are SGHTA and FQGTGA. The CDR3 coding sequence is TGTGCCAGCAGCTTAAGGCTAGCGGGGCACAATGAGCAGTTCTTC. It yields the protein CASSLRLAGHNEQFF. Using reference TRBV7-3 and TRBJ2-1 for the parts outside the CDR3, the full variable domain is GAGVSQTPSNKVTEKGKYVELRCDPISGHTALYWYRQSLGQGPEFLIYFQGTGAADDSGLPNDRFFAVRPEGSVSTLKIQRTERGDSAVYLCASSLRLAGHNEQFFGPGTRLTVL.

This clonotype has only a few counts. The chain carries TRBV28 and TRBJ2-7; 8 nucleotides align to TRBD2. Germline CDR1 MDHEN, CDR2 SYDVKM. The V and J ends lost 6 bases and 1 base, in that order; junction bases with no gene match: 8. The CDR3 length is 15 residues. CDR3 DNA: TGTGCCAGCAGGGAGACTAGCGTCGGGTCCTACGAGCAGTACTTC. Amino acid sequence: CASRETSVGSYEQYF.

The chain links TRBV19 to TRBJ1-5; D ambiguous. CDR1 LNHDA and CDR2 SQIVND come from the germline V gene (reference sequence). Between the trimmed V and J ends, which lost 2 bases and 4 bases, there was a span of 6 bases. The CDR3 extends over 13 amino acids. The CDR3 DNA sequence: TGTGCCAGTAGTATAATCGAGAATCAGCCCCAGCATTTT. It is translated as CASSIIENQPQHF.

This chain links TRBV30 with TRBJ1-1, with TRBD1 matching over 7 bases. V was pared by 5 bases and J by 7 bases, with 10 bases of the junction left unmatched. Germline loops: CDR1 GTSNPN, CDR2 SVGIG (reference sequence). CDR3 length: 13 amino acids. CDR3 sequence: CAWDRVIPGEAFF. DNA for the CDR3: TGTGCCTGGGACAGGGTCATTCCCGGTGAAGCTTTCTTT.

V is TRBV10-1 and J is TRBJ2-7, with TRBD1 matching 7 bases. Trimming removed 11 bases from V and 3 bases from J; junction bases left unmatched: 7. The CDR3 is 12 residues long. Looked up from germline, CDR1 is WNHNN and CDR2 is SYGVQD (reference sequence). The CDR3 bases are TGCGCCCCTTGGACAGGCTTCTACGAGCAGTACGTC. This gives the protein CAPWTGFYEQYV.

This rearrangement joins TRBV5-4 to TRBJ2-3; tentatively, D is TRBD1 (5 bases). V lost 3 bases, J lost 4 bases, and 15 bases lay in between. The CDR3 is made up of 15 amino acids. The germline V gene encodes CDR1 SGHNT and CDR2 YYREEE (reference sequence). CDR3 loop: CASSSSQGIPDTQYF. CDR3 nucleotides: TGTGCCAGCAGCTCCTCGCAGGGTATACCAGATACGCAGTATTTT.

The rearrangement joins TRBV4-1 to TRBJ2-3; a possible D gene is TRBD1 (5 bases). Germline V gene data show CDR1 as MGHRA and CDR2 as YSYEKL. The CDR3 has 15 amino acids. The germline V and J ends were trimmed by 0 bases and 2 bases, with 9 bases remaining between them. The CDR3 loop reads CASSQEGRDTDTQYF. The DNA of the CDR3 is TGCGCCAGCAGCCAAGAGGGGCGAGACACAGATACGCAGTATTTT.

This clonotype showed up just a few times. The chain links TRBV7-3 to TRBJ2-1; 12 bases align to TRBD2. V gave up 2 bases and J gave up 8 bases; unmatched junction bases: 1. Germline CDR1 reads SGHTA; CDR2 reads FQGTGA. The CDR3 loop spans 14 amino acids. This chain's CDR3 is CASSLLAGGHEQFF. The CDR3 coding sequence is TGTGCCAGCAGCTTACTAGCGGGGGGGCATGAGCAGTTCTTC.

This clonotype has a handful of counts. The genes are TRBV6-5 and TRBJ1-3; D may be TRBD1 (5 bases). Germline assignment: CDR1 MNHEY and CDR2 SVGAGI. V lost 9 bases and J lost 2, with 17 bases in between. The CDR3 has 15 amino acids. In DNA form, the CDR3 reads TGTGCCAGTGGAGGCGGGCAGGGCACTGGAAACACCATATATTTT. The encoded protein is CASGGGQGTGNTIYF.

The rearrangement links TRBV20-1 to TRBJ2-7; 7 bases match TRBD1. V was clipped by 5 bases and J by 4 bases; unmatched bases: 14. Germline CDR1 is DFQATT and CDR2 is SNEGSKA (reference sequence). This CDR3 comprises 15 residues. In nucleotides, the CDR3 is TGCAGTGCTGGGACATCGACAGGGCCGTTGTACGAGCAGTACTTC. Translation: CSAGTSTGPLYEQYF.

V is TRBV6-6 and J is TRBJ2-3; D gene unclear. Per germline, CDR1 MNHNY and CDR2 SVGAGI (reference sequence). V lost 2 bases to trimming and J lost 1 base, with 7 bases between them. The CDR3 runs to 14 residues. The CDR3 nucleotides are TGTGCCAGCAGTTACCGACCTGGCACAGATACGCAGTATTTT. This codes for CASSYRPGTDTQYF.

J is TRBJ2-7 and V is TRBV5-1; 9 nucleotides line up with TRBD1. Losses at the gene ends were 5 bases for V and 6 bases for J; bases not matched to a gene: 6. The CDR3 length is 13 residues. CDR1 SGHRS and CDR2 YFSETQ come from the germline V gene. The CDR3: CASSRTGGSEQYV. The CDR3 DNA reads as TGCGCCAGCAGTCGTACAGGGGGCAGCGAGCAGTACGTC.

The chain couples TRBV20-1 to TRBJ2-3; 13 bases match TRBD2. Trimming took 0 bases from V and 6 from J; bases not matched to a gene: 3. Per germline, CDR1 DFQATT and CDR2 SNEGSKA (reference sequence). This CDR3 region has 15 residues. CDR3 loop: CSARELAGGLDTQYF. Here the CDR3 DNA reads TGCAGTGCTAGAGAACTAGCGGGGGGGTTGGATACGCAGTATTTT.

The rearrangement uses TRBV7-2 and TRBJ2-1, with no clear D. CDR1 and CDR2 (germline): SGHTA, FQGNSA. This CDR3 spans 14 amino acids. The ends were cut back, 7 bases at V and 0 bases at J, with 10 bases in the middle. The CDR3, as DNA: TGTGCCAGCACCGAAGTGGGCTCCTACAATGAGCAGTTCTTC. Its protein product is CASTEVGSYNEQFF.

The rearrangement uses TRBV12-3 or TRBV12-4 and TRBJ1-3; D is unresolved. The V end lost 6 bases, the J end lost 0 bases, and 12 bases lay between the germline ends. There are 15 residues in the CDR3. The CDR3 spells CASSQNTVSGNTIYF. CDR3 bases: TGTGCCAGCAGCCAGAATACAGTCTCTGGAAACACCATATATTTT.